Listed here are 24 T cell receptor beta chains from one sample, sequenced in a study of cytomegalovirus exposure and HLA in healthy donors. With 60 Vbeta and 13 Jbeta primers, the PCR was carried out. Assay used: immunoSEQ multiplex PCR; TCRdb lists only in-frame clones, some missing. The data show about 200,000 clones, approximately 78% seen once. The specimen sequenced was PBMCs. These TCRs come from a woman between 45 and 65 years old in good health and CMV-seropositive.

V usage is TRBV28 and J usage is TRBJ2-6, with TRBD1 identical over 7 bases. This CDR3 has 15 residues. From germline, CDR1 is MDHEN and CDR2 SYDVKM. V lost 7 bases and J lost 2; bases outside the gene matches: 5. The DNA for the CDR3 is TGTGCCAGCACCCCCACAGGGGCTGGGGCCAACGTCCTGACTTTC. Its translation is CASTPTGAGANVLTF.

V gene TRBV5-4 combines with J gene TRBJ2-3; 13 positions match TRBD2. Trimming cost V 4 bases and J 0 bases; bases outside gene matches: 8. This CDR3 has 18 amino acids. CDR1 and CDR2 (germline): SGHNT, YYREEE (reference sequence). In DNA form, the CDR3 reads TGTGCCAGCAGCGGGGGACTAGCGGGGAGCACTAGCACAGATACGCAGTATTTT. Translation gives CASSGGLAGSTSTDTQYF.

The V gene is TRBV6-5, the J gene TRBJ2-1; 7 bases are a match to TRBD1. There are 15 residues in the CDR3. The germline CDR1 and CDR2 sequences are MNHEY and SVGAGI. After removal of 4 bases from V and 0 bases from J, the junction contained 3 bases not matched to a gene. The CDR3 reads CASSSTGSSYNEQFF. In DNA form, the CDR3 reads TGTGCCAGCAGTTCGACAGGGAGCTCCTACAATGAGCAGTTCTTC.

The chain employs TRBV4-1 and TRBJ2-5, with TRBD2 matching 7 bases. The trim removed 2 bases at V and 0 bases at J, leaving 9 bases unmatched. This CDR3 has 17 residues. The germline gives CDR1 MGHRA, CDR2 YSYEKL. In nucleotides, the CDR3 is TGCGCCAGCAGCCAATTACTAGCGCGGTCTTACCAAGAGACCCAGTACTTC. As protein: CASSQLLARSYQETQYF.

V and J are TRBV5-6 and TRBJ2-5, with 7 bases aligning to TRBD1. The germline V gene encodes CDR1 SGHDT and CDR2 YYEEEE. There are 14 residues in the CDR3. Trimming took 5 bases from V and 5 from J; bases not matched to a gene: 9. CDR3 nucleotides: TGTGCCAGCAGTACGACAGGGTCGGCGGAGACCCAGTACTTC. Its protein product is CASSTTGSAETQYF.

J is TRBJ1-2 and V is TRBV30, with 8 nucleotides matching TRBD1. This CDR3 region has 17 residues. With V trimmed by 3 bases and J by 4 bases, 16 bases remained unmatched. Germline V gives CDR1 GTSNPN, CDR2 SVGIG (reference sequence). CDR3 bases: TGTGCCTGGAGGCTACCGGGACAGGCCGTTTCACTCTATGGCTACACCTTC. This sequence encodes CAWRLPGQAVSLYGYTF.

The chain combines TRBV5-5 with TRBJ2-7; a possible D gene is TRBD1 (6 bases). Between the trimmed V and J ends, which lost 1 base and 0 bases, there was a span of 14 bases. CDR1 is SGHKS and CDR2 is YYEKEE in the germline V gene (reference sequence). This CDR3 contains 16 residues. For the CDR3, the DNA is TGTGCCAGCAGCTTGTTATCCAGGGGCAACTCCTACGAGCAGTACTTC. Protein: CASSLLSRGNSYEQYF.

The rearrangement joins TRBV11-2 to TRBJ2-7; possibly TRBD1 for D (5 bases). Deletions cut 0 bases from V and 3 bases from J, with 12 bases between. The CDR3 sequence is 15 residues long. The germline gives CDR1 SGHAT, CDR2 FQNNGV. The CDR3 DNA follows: TGTGCCAGCAGCTTAGAAAGGGGTTCGATCTACGAGCAGTACTTC. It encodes CASSLERGSIYEQYF.

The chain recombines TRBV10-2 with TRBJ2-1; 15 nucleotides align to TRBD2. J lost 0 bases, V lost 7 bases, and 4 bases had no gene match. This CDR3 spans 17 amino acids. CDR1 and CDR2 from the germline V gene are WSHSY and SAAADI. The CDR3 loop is CASKGLAGGYSYNEQFF. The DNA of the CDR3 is TGCGCCAGCAAGGGACTAGCGGGGGGTTACTCCTACAATGAGCAGTTCTTC.

The DNA of the CDR3 is TGTGCCATCACCCCGGGACAGGAGTCTAGGGAGCAGTACTTC. Translated: CAITPGQESREQYF. The chain couples TRBV10-3 to TRBJ2-7, with 8 bases identical to TRBD1. V lost 7 bases and J lost 7; bases outside the gene matches: 12. Germline V lookup: CDR1 ENHRY, CDR2 SYGVKD. This CDR3 has 14 residues.

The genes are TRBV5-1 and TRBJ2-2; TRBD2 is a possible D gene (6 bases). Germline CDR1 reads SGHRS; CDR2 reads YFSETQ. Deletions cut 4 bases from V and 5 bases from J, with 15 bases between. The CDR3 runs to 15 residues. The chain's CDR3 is CASSRGTAGTGELFF. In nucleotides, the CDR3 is TGCGCCAGCAGCCGGGGGACGGCGGGGACCGGGGAGCTGTTTTTT. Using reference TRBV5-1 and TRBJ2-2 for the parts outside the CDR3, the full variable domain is KAGVTQTPRYLIKTRGQQVTLSCSPISGHRSVSWYQQTPGQGLQFLFEYFSETQRNKGNFPGRFSGRQFSNSRSEMNVSTLELGDSALYLCASSRGTAGTGELFFGEGSRLTVL.

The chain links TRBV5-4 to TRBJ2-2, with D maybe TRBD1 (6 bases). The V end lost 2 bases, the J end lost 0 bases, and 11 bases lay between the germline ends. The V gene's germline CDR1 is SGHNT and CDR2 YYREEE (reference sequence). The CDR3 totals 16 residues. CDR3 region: CASSFPGAPNTGELFF. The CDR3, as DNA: TGTGCCAGCAGCTTTCCAGGGGCTCCGAACACCGGGGAGCTGTTTTTT.

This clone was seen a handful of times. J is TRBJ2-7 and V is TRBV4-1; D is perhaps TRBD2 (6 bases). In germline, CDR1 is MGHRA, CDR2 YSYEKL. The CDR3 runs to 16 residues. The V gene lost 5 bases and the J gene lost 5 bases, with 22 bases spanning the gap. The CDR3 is CASSSPGGLYGDEQYF. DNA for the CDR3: TGCGCCAGCAGCTCCCCCGGGGGACTCTATGGTGACGAGCAGTACTTC.

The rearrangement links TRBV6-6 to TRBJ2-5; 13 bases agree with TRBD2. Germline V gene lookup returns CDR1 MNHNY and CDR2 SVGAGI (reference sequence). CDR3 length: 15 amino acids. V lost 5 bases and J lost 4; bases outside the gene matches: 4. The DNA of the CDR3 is TGTGCCAGCAGTCGGACTAGCGGGGGTGGAGAGACCCAGTACTTC. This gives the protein CASSRTSGGGETQYF.

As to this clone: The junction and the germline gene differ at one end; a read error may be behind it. CDR3 in DNA: TGTGCCAGCAGTGAAGACAGCAACAGTCAGTACTTC. Its protein is CASSEDSNSQYF. The rearrangement links TRBV6-1 to TRBJ2-4; D is undetermined. CDR1 MNHNS and CDR2 SASEGT come from the germline V gene. CDR3 length: 12 amino acids.

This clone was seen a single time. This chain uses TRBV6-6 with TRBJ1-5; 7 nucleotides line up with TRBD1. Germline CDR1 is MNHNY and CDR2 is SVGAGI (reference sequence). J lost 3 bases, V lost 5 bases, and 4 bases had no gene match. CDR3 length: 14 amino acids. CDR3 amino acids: CASSTTGPNQPQHF. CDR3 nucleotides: TGTGCCAGCAGTACGACAGGGCCCAATCAGCCCCAGCATTTT.

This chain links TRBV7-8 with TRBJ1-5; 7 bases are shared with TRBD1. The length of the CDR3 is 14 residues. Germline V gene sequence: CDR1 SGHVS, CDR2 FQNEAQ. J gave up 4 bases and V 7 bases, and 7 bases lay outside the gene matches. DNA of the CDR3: TGTGCCAGCACCGCGGGACAGCCAAATCAGCCCCAGCATTTT. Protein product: CASTAGQPNQPQHF.

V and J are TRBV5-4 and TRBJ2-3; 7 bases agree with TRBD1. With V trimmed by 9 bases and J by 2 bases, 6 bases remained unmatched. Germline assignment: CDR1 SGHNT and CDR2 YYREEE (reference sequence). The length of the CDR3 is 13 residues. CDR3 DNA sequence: TGTGCCACCCTGGACAGGCTCACAGATACGCAGTATTTT. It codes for CATLDRLTDTQYF.

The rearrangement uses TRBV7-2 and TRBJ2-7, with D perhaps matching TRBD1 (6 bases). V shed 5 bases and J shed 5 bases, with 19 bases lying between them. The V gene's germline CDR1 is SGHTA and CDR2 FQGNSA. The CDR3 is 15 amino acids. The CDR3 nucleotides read TGTGCCAGCAGCCCTGATGGGGGCAGGCGGCACGAGCAGTACTTC. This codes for CASSPDGGRRHEQYF.

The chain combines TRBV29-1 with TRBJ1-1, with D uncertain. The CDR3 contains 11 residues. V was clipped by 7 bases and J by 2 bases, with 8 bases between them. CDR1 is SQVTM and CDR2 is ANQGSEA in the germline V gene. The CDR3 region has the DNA TGCAGCGCTCAGGTAAACACTGAAGCTTTCTTT. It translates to CSAQVNTEAFF.

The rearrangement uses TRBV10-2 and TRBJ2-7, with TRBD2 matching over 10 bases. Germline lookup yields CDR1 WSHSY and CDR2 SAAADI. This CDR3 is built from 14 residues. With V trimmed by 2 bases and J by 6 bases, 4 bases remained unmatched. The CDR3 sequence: CASSEGAGGGEQYF. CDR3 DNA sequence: TGCGCCAGCAGTGAGGGAGCGGGAGGGGGCGAGCAGTACTTC.

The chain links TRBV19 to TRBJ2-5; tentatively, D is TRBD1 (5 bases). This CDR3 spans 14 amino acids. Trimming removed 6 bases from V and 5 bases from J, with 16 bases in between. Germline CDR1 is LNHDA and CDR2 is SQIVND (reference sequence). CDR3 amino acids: CASRDVGARETQYF. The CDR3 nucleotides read TGTGCCAGTAGAGATGTAGGGGCGCGGGAGACCCAGTACTTC.

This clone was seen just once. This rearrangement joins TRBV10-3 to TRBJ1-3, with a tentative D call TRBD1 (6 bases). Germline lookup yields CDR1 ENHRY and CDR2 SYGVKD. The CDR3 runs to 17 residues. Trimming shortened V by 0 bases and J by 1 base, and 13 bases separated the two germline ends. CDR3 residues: CAISESSGTNSGNTIYF. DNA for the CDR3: TGTGCCATCAGTGAGTCCTCGGGGACAAATTCTGGAAACACCATATATTTT.

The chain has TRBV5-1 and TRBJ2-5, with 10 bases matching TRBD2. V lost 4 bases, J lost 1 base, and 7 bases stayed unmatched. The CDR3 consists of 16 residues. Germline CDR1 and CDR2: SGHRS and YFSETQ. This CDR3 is CASSVLLAGSQETQYF. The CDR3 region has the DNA TGCGCCAGCAGCGTACTACTAGCGGGGAGCCAAGAGACCCAGTACTTC.